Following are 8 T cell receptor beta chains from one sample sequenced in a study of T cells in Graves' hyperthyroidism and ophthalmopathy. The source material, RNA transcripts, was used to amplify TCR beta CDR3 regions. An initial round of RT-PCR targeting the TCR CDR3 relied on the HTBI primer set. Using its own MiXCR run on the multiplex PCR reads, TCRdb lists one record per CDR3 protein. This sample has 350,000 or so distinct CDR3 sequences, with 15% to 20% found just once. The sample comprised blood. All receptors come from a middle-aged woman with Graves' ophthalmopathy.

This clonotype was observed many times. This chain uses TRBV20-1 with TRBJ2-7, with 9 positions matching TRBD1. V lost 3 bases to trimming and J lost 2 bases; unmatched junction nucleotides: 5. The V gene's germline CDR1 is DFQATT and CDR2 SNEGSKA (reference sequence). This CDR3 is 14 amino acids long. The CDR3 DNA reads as TGCAGTGCTAGTCCGGGACAGGGCCCCTACGAGCAGTACTTC. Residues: CSASPGQGPYEQYF.

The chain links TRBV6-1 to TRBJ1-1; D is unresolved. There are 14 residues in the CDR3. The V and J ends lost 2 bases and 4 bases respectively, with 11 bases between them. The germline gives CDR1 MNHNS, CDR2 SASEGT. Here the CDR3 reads CASSENRALTEAFF. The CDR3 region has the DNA TGTGCCAGCAGTGAAAACCGGGCCCTCACTGAAGCTTTCTTT.

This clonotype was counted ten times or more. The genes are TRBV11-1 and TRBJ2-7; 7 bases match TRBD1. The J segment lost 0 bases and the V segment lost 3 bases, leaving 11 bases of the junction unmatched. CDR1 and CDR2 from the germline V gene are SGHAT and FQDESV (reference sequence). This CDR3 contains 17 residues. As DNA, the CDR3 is TGTGCCAGCAGCTTCTCTTACCCGGGGACAGCCTCCTACGAGCAGTACTTC. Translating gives CASSFSYPGTASYEQYF.

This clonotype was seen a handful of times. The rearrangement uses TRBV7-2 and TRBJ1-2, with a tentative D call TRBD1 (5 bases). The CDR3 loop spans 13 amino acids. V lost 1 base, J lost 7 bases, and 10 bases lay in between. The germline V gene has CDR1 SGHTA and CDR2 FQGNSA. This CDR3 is CASSLDGAVGYTF. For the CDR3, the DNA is TGTGCCAGCAGCTTAGACGGGGCCGTTGGCTACACCTTC.

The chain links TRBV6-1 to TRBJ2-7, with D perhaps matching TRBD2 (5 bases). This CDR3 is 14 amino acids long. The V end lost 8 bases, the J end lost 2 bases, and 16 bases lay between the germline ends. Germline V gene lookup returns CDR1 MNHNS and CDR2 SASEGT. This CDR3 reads CASEVKRKAYEQYF. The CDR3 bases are TGTGCCAGCGAGGTGAAGCGGAAGGCCTACGAGCAGTACTTC.

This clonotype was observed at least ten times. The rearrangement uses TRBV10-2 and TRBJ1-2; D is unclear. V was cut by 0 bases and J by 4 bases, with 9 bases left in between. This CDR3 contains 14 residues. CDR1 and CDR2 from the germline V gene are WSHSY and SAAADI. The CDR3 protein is CASSESLRIYGYTF. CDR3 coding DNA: TGCGCCAGCAGTGAGTCTTTGCGAATCTATGGCTACACCTTC.

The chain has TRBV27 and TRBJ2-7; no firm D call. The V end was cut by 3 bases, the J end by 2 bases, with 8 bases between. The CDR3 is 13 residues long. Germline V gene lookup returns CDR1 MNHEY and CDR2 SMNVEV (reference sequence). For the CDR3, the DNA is TGTGCCAGCAGTTTCTCGGCGGCCTACGAGCAGTACTTC. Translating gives CASSFSAAYEQYF.

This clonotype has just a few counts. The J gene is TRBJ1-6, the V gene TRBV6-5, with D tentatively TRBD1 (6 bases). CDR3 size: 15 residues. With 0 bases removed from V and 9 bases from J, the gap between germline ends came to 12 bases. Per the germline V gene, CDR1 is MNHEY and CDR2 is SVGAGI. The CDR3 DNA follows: TGTGCCAGCAGTTACTCGAAGGGGGGCACTTCACCCCTCCACTTT. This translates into CASSYSKGGTSPLHF.